The clone carrying this TCR beta chain appeared a few times. Libraries were prepared by immunoSEQ multiplex PCR; TCRdb keeps only in-frame clonotypes and omits some of them. The data show 25,000 to 35,000 clones, with around 74% seen just once and about 3.9% held by the top ten. J was trimmed by 5 bases and V by 1 base; bases with no gene match: 14. The germline gives CDR1 MGHRA, CDR2 YSYEKL. The CDR3 is made up of 18 amino acids. These data originate in a study of PD-1 blockade in classical Hodgkin lymphoma. Time point defined: cycle 4 day 1 (C4D1), after less than 7 weeks of nivolumab. Each patient's relapse followed autologous stem cell transplantation, and brentuximab vedotin exposure varied.

The sequence was obtained from a human donor with classical Hodgkin lymphoma. This sequence joins TRBV4-1 and TRBJ2-7; 10 bases align to TRBD1. The material was peripheral blood mononuclear cells (PBMCs), obtained before the fourth cycle of nivolumab. The CDR3 loop reads CASSQGPARGQGMDEQYF. In DNA form, the CDR3 reads TGCGCCAGCAGCCAAGGCCCTGCGCGGGGACAGGGGATGGACGAGCAGTACTTC.